Presented here are 10 T cell receptor beta chains from one specimen sequenced in a study of blood T cell repertoires in COVID-19. Using immunoSEQ multiplex PCR, the repertoire was profiled, and TCRdb retains in-frame clones only, with some absent. The table includes fewer than 400,000 clones, around 83% detected once. The source material was peripheral blood. These receptors were collected from a man younger than 45 with active or convalescent COVID-19.

V gene TRBV7-6 combines with J gene TRBJ2-2; D is undetermined. Trimming left V 4 bases short and J 8 bases short, with 11 bases between. CDR1 and CDR2 from the germline V gene are SGHVS and FNYEAQ. CDR3 length: 13 amino acids. The CDR3 bases are TGTGCCAGCAGCTCCACAGCCCTTGGGGAGCTGTTTTTT. Its protein product is CASSSTALGELFF.

The V and J genes are TRBV4-1 and TRBJ2-7; 7 bases match TRBD2. V lost 1 base and J lost 4; bases outside the gene matches: 4. The CDR3 has 14 residues. CDR1 MGHRA and CDR2 YSYEKL come from the germline V gene. In DNA, the CDR3 is TGCGCCAGCAGCCAAGGGCGGACTAGTTACGAGCAGTACTTC. Its translation is CASSQGRTSYEQYF.

The rearrangement uses TRBV4-1 and TRBJ2-1; 8 bases line up with TRBD2. Germline CDR1 MGHRA, CDR2 YSYEKL. The V gene end was trimmed by 2 bases and the J gene end by 9 bases; junction bases not matched to a gene: 9. CDR3 length: 15 residues. This chain's CDR3 is CASSQKTGGQVEQFF. Written as DNA, the CDR3 is TGCGCCAGCAGCCAAAAAACGGGGGGGCAGGTTGAGCAGTTCTTC.

The genes are TRBV19 and TRBJ2-1, with 8 positions matching TRBD1. Germline values: CDR1 LNHDA, CDR2 SQIVND (reference sequence). There are 16 residues in the CDR3. V shed 1 base, J shed 7 bases, and the junction held 9 bases outside the gene matches. The CDR3 sequence: CASSIVQGAIGNEQFF. CDR3 in DNA: TGTGCCAGTAGTATAGTTCAGGGGGCGATAGGGAATGAGCAGTTCTTC. The full variable domain, rest sourced from reference TRBV19 and TRBJ2-1, is DGGITQSPKYLFRKEGQNVTLSCEQNLNHDAMYWYRQDPGQGLRLIYYSQIVNDFQKGDIAEGYSVSREKKESFPLTVTSAQKNPTAFYLCASSIVQGAIGNEQFFGPGTRLTVL.

The chain has TRBV2 and TRBJ1-5; tentatively, D is TRBD1 (6 bases). CDR1 and CDR2 from the germline V gene are SNHLY and FYNNEI. V was clipped by 3 bases and J by 4 bases, with 16 bases between them. The CDR3 sequence is 16 residues long. This chain's CDR3 is CASSDRDTNWNQPQHF. In DNA form, the CDR3 reads TGTGCCAGCAGTGACCGGGACACTAATTGGAATCAGCCCCAGCATTTT.

V is TRBV25-1 and J is TRBJ2-3; 9 nucleotides match TRBD2. The CDR3 covers 17 residues. Germline CDR1 reads MGHDK; CDR2 reads SYGVNS. Germline trimming cut 4 bases from V and 3 bases from J; bases unmatched to any gene: 11. CDR3 loop: CASSGLAGAQGTDTQYF. In DNA, the CDR3 is TGTGCCAGCAGTGGTTTAGCGGGAGCGCAAGGAACAGATACGCAGTATTTT. Full variable domain (outside the CDR3, taken from reference TRBV25-1 and TRBJ2-3): EADIYQTPRYLVIGTGKKITLECSQTMGHDKMYWYQQDPGMELHLIHYSYGVNSTEKGDLSSESTVSRIRTEHFPLTLESARPSHTSQYLCASSGLAGAQGTDTQYFGPGTRLTVL.

The chain uses TRBV30 and TRBJ1-2; 10 positions match TRBD1. The CDR3 spans 15 residues. CDR1 and CDR2 from the germline V gene are GTSNPN and SVGIG (reference sequence). The junction had 15 bases not matched to a gene; V was cut back by 8 bases and J by 6 bases. CDR3 residues: CARNLGQGEKDGYTF. For the CDR3, the DNA is TGTGCCAGAAATCTCGGACAGGGGGAAAAAGATGGCTACACCTTC.

The rearrangement uses TRBV28 and TRBJ1-3, with 8 bases that match TRBD1. Germline V lookup: CDR1 MDHEN, CDR2 SYDVKM. The CDR3 is 14 residues long. With V trimmed by 6 bases and J by 2 bases, 3 bases remained unmatched. The CDR3 spells CASSSTGAGNTIYF. Written as DNA, the CDR3 is TGTGCCAGCAGCTCGACAGGGGCTGGAAACACCATATATTTT.

The chain has TRBV19 and TRBJ2-1, with D tentatively TRBD2 (5 bases). CDR1 is LNHDA and CDR2 is SQIVND in the germline V gene (reference sequence). V shed 9 bases and J shed 6 bases, with 15 bases lying between them. This CDR3 has 13 amino acids. CDR3 bases: TGTGCCAGCCTAGCTTTTGGAGGCAATGAGCAGTTCTTC. It encodes CASLAFGGNEQFF.

A single count supports this clone. The chain is built from TRBV30 and TRBJ1-2; D perhaps matches TRBD1 (5 bases). Trimming shortened V by 3 bases and J by 4 bases, and 33 bases separated the two germline ends. The CDR3 has 20 residues. Germline-derived CDR1 and CDR2 are GTSNPN and SVGIG (reference sequence). Here the CDR3 DNA reads TGTGCCTGGAGCCACTTAAATACAGGTGAAACCTCCCGACGTTTCTATGGCTACACCTTC. Its protein product is CAWSHLNTGETSRRFYGYTF. The variable domain in full, with the rest retrieved from reference TRBV30 and TRBJ1-2, is SQTIHQWPATLVQPVGSPLSLECTVEGTSNPNLYWYRQAAGRGLQLLFYSVGIGQISSEVPQNLSASRPQDRQFILSSKKLLLSDSGFYLCAWSHLNTGETSRRFYGYTFGSGTRLTVV.